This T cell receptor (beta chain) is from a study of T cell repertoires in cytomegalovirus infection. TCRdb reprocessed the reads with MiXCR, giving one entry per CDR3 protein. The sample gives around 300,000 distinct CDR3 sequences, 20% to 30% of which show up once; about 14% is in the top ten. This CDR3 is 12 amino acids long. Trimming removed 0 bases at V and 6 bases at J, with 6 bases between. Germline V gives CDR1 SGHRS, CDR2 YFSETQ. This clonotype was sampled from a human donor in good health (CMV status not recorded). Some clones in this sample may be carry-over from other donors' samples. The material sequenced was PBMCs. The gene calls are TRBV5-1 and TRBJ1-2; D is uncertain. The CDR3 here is CASSLEKDGYTF. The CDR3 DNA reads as TGCGCCAGCAGCTTGGAAAAGGATGGCTACACCTTC.